Below, 9 T cell receptor beta chains from the same sample are listed, as sequenced in a study of blood T cell repertoires in COVID-19. Sequenced by immunoSEQ multiplex PCR; TCRdb stores in-frame clones only, minus some. The sample has over 200,000 clones; 83% are singletons. Sequencing was done on a sample of peripheral blood. The receptors stem from a woman aged 45-60 years with acute or convalescent COVID-19.

The V call is TRBV5-1, the J call TRBJ2-7; the match to TRBD2 covers 7 bases. The V and J ends lost 0 bases and 5 bases, in that order; junction bases with no gene match: 8. This CDR3 region has 15 residues. CDR1 and CDR2 from the germline V gene are SGHRS and YFSETQ. CDR3 loop: CASSLVDGRSDEQYF. In nucleotides, the CDR3 is TGCGCCAGCAGCTTGGTTGACGGGAGGTCTGACGAGCAGTACTTC.

The V and J genes are TRBV11-2 and TRBJ2-5; D possibly corresponds to TRBD1 (6 bases). V dropped 5 bases and J dropped 1 base, with 14 bases sitting between them. CDR3 length: 15 residues. Germline V gene data show CDR1 as SGHAT and CDR2 as FQNNGV. CDR3 in DNA: TGTGCCAGCAGCGGGGGCAGGGATTTCCAAGAGACCCAGTACTTC. This translates into CASSGGRDFQETQYF.

V usage is TRBV7-3 and J usage is TRBJ2-3; 10 bases are a match to TRBD2. V shed 5 bases and J 1 base; nucleotides not matched to a gene: 3. Per germline, CDR1 SGHTA and CDR2 FQGTGA. This CDR3 spans 15 amino acids. The CDR3 sequence: CASSIGTSGTDTQYF. In nucleotides, the CDR3 is TGTGCCAGCAGCATCGGGACTAGCGGCACAGATACGCAGTATTTT. The variable domain in full, completed from reference TRBV7-3 and TRBJ2-3, reads GAGVSQTPSNKVTEKGKYVELRCDPISGHTALYWYRQSLGQGPEFLIYFQGTGAADDSGLPNDRFFAVRPEGSVSTLKIQRTERGDSAVYLCASSIGTSGTDTQYFGPGTRLTVL.

The gene calls are TRBV2 and TRBJ2-2; 8 bases match TRBD2. The CDR3 spans 15 residues. Germline CDR1 and CDR2: SNHLY and FYNNEI. With 7 bases clipped from V and 2 bases from J, the junction kept 6 bases outside the gene matches. Written as DNA, the CDR3 is TGTGCCAGCACTGTGACTAGCGCAAACACCGGGGAGCTGTTTTTT. Its protein product is CASTVTSANTGELFF.

This clone was seen a handful of times. The chain recombines TRBV2 with TRBJ1-6; tentatively, D is TRBD1 (6 bases). The V gene lost 3 bases and the J gene lost 0 bases, with 12 bases spanning the gap. The CDR3 covers 17 residues. Germline-derived CDR1 and CDR2 are SNHLY and FYNNEI. The chain's CDR3 is CASSDLGQSSYNSPLHF. The CDR3 region has the DNA TGTGCCAGCAGTGATTTGGGACAAAGCTCCTATAATTCACCCCTCCACTTT.

The V gene is TRBV24-1, the J gene TRBJ2-2; 9 positions match TRBD1. With V trimmed by 7 bases and J by 5 bases, 7 bases remained unmatched. Germline-derived CDR1 and CDR2 are KGHDR and SFDVKD. The CDR3 extends over 15 amino acids. The CDR3 region has the DNA TGTGCCACCAGGTCCGGGACAGGGTGGACCGGGGAGCTGTTTTTT. Residues: CATRSGTGWTGELFF.

The chain employs TRBV30 and TRBJ2-5; 10 bases are shared with TRBD2. This CDR3 has 17 amino acids. CDR1 GTSNPN and CDR2 SVGIG come from the germline V gene (reference sequence). Unmatched junction bases numbered 8, after V lost 0 bases and J lost 1 base. The CDR3 protein is CAWSVGRTSGFQETQYF. The CDR3 DNA follows: TGTGCCTGGAGTGTAGGAAGGACTAGCGGATTCCAAGAGACCCAGTACTTC. The full variable domain, completed using reference TRBV30 and TRBJ2-5, is SQTIHQWPATLVQPVGSPLSLECTVEGTSNPNLYWYRQAAGRGLQLLFYSVGIGQISSEVPQNLSASRPQDRQFILSSKKLLLSDSGFYLCAWSVGRTSGFQETQYFGPGTRLLVL.

This chain links TRBV25-1 with TRBJ2-7; 12 bases fit TRBD2. The ends lost 7 bases at V and 3 bases at J; junction bases unmatched: 4. CDR3 length: 14 residues. Per germline, CDR1 MGHDK and CDR2 SYGVNS. The CDR3: CASTTSGSGYEQYF. CDR3 DNA: TGTGCCAGCACGACTAGCGGGAGTGGCTACGAGCAGTACTTC.

This sequence joins TRBV7-2 and TRBJ2-7, with 7 nucleotides matching TRBD2. Unmatched junction bases numbered 8, after V lost 1 base and J lost 2 bases. Germline CDR1 and CDR2: SGHTA and FQGNSA. The CDR3 totals 16 residues. This CDR3 is CASSLVAGGLTYEQYF. CDR3 in DNA: TGTGCCAGCAGCTTAGTAGCCGGGGGGTTAACCTACGAGCAGTACTTC.